The entry below gives a single T cell receptor beta chain sequence along with its context. Its antigen remains unknown. Germline loops: CDR1 SGDLS, CDR2 YYNGEE. CDR3 length: 15 amino acids. V was shortened by 4 bases and J by 0 bases, with 12 bases between the two germline ends. The data were obtained in a study of cytomegalovirus exposure and HLA in healthy donors. The study's findings and limits: Available immune exposure information was restricted to CMV serostatus only. A later analysis associated some 16,000 TCR beta sequences with HLA alleles at a 0.05 false discovery rate.

The PCR employed 60 Vbeta primers together with 13 Jbeta primers. Assay: immunoSEQ multiplex PCR; the TCRdb copy retains only in-frame clones and omits some. The repertoire holds about 130,000 clones, with 76% as singletons. This TCR came from a female donor in good health and CMV-seropositive. Sample: PBMCs. The chain has TRBV9 and TRBJ2-3; no firm D call. CDR3: CASSPRVLSTDTQYF. The CDR3 DNA reads as TGTGCCAGCAGCCCCCGGGTCCTTAGCACAGATACGCAGTATTTT.